The 18 T cell receptor beta chains below come from one sample, sequenced in a study of spatial heterogeneity in lung cancer. TCRdb itself ran the 5' RACE reads through MiXCR, one entry per CDR3 protein. The table lists tens of thousands of distinct CDR3 sequences, roughly 5.5% of them singletons. Time point reported: sample taken at primary tumor resection. Whole RNA, which was extracted from tumor, nontumor lung tissue or frozen PBMC, was sequenced without any cell sorting. This material consisted of PBMCs, taken at surgery. These receptor sequences come from a female donor with early-stage non-small cell lung cancer.

This clonotype was seen a few times. The CDR3 DNA follows: TGCAGCGTAACGCGGACAGGGGGAGAGACCCAGTACTTC. Translated, it gives CSVTRTGGETQYF. V gene TRBV29-1 combines with J gene TRBJ2-5, with 10 bases aligning to TRBD1. Germline V gene data show CDR1 as SQVTM and CDR2 as ANQGSEA. CDR3 length: 13 residues. V was pared by 6 bases and J by 4 bases, with 5 bases of the junction left unmatched.

This clonotype showed up just a few times. The gene calls are TRBV18 and TRBJ2-1, with 8 bases that match TRBD2. CDR3 length: 15 residues. Germline lookup yields CDR1 KGHSH and CDR2 LQKENI. After removal of 6 bases from V and 1 base from J, the junction contained 5 bases not matched to a gene. For the CDR3, the DNA is TGTGCCAGCTCCTCCGGGACTAGTTCCTACAATGAGCAGTTCTTC. Its protein is CASSSGTSSYNEQFF. Looking up the rest from reference TRBV18 and TRBJ2-1 gives the full variable domain: NAGVMQNPRHLVRRRGQEARLRCSPMKGHSHVYWYRQLPEEGLKFMVYLQKENIIDESGMPKERFSAEFPKEGPSILRIQQVVRGDSAAYFCASSSGTSSYNEQFFGPGTRLTVL.

This rearrangement joins TRBV6-1 to TRBJ2-7; perhaps D is TRBD1 or TRBD2 (5 bases each). The V and J ends lost 7 bases and 0 bases respectively, with 13 bases between them. The CDR3 length is 14 residues. Looked up from germline, CDR1 is MNHNS and CDR2 is SASEGT. CDR3 sequence: CASTPGPSSYEQYF. The CDR3 DNA follows: TGTGCCAGCACCCCGGGGCCTAGCTCCTACGAGCAGTACTTC.

This clonotype was observed many times. V gene TRBV7-9 combines with J gene TRBJ2-5, with D perhaps matching TRBD2 (5 bases). Germline V gene data show CDR1 as SEHNR and CDR2 as FQNEAQ (reference sequence). There are 14 residues in the CDR3. Trimming left V 4 bases short and J 5 bases short, with 14 bases between. CDR3 sequence: CASSSAGIAETQYF. The CDR3 bases are TGTGCCAGCAGCTCGGCGGGTATCGCGGAGACCCAGTACTTC.

The J gene is TRBJ2-2, the V gene TRBV7-2, with 13 bases aligning to TRBD2. The CDR3 extends over 19 amino acids. The J segment lost 1 base and the V segment lost 4 bases, leaving 9 bases of the junction unmatched. Per germline, CDR1 SGHTA and CDR2 FQGNSA. The CDR3 here is CASSSPGTSGTLNTGELFF. Written as DNA, the CDR3 is TGTGCCAGCAGCTCTCCCGGGACTAGCGGGACCTTGAACACCGGGGAGCTGTTTTTT.

At least ten counts were recorded for this clonotype. V is TRBV20-1 and J is TRBJ2-1; tentative D call: TRBD2 (5 bases). V was cut by 8 bases and J by 0 bases, with 17 bases left in between. The V gene's germline CDR1 is DFQATT and CDR2 SNEGSKA (reference sequence). The CDR3 loop spans 15 amino acids. CDR3 sequence reads: CSTLRGPSSYNEQFF. The CDR3 DNA sequence: TGCAGTACCCTCCGAGGGCCCAGCTCCTACAATGAGCAGTTCTTC.

This clonotype was counted ten times or more. The chain links TRBV19 to TRBJ1-5, with 7 bases fitting TRBD1. Trimming removed 4 bases from V and 8 bases from J; junction bases left unmatched: 11. The CDR3 length is 15 residues. CDR1 and CDR2 from the germline V gene are LNHDA and SQIVND (reference sequence). This chain's CDR3 is CASSTARQGQEPQHF. In DNA, the CDR3 is TGTGCCAGTAGTACTGCTCGACAGGGCCAGGAGCCCCAGCATTTT. The variable domain in full, completed from reference TRBV19 and TRBJ1-5, reads DGGITQSPKYLFRKEGQNVTLSCEQNLNHDAMYWYRQDPGQGLRLIYYSQIVNDFQKGDIAEGYSVSREKKESFPLTVTSAQKNPTAFYLCASSTARQGQEPQHFGDGTRLSIL.

Only a few counts were recorded for this clonotype. This chain connects TRBV20-1 to TRBJ1-4; TRBD1 matches at 8 bases. The germline V gene encodes CDR1 DFQATT and CDR2 SNEGSKA (reference sequence). The CDR3 has 16 residues. Trimming removed 7 bases from V and 8 bases from J; junction bases left unmatched: 18. CDR3 bases: TGCAGTGTCCGGGACAGGCCTCTACGAGGGAAGGAAAAACTGTTTTTT. It specifies CSVRDRPLRGKEKLFF.

This clonotype was found a few times. The V and J genes are TRBV13 and TRBJ1-2; unclear D gene. The CDR3 loop spans 12 amino acids. Germline V gene data show CDR1 as PRHDT and CDR2 as FYEKMQ (reference sequence). V lost 2 bases and J 2 bases, leaving 3 bases between the germline ends. CDR3 region: CASSLRNYGYTF. Here the CDR3 DNA reads TGTGCCAGCAGCTTACGGAACTATGGCTACACCTTC.

This clonotype was seen a few times. J is TRBJ2-1 and V is TRBV20-1; tentatively, D is TRBD1 (7 bases). Germline CDR1 DFQATT, CDR2 SNEGSKA (reference sequence). Trimming took off 1 base at V and 3 bases at J, with 19 bases between the two ends. The CDR3 is made up of 17 amino acids. The CDR3 loop is CSARVRGGTANYNEQFF. CDR3 nucleotide sequence: TGCAGTGCTAGAGTTCGAGGAGGGACAGCCAACTACAATGAGCAGTTCTTC.

This clonotype was seen ten or more times. The V gene is TRBV6-5, the J gene TRBJ1-1, with D possibly being TRBD1 (6 bases). Germline assignment: CDR1 MNHEY and CDR2 SVGAGI. V lost 6 bases and J 4 bases, leaving 12 bases between the germline ends. The CDR3 consists of 13 residues. Here the CDR3 reads CASRTGKGTEAFF. Written as DNA, the CDR3 is TGTGCCAGCAGAACAGGGAAGGGCACTGAAGCTTTCTTT.

This clonotype was counted at least ten times. The rearrangement links TRBV7-2 to TRBJ2-1, with 9 bases aligning to TRBD2. With 5 bases clipped from V and 12 bases from J, the junction kept 14 bases outside the gene matches. CDR3 size: 15 residues. CDR1 SGHTA and CDR2 FQGNSA come from the germline V gene. The CDR3 reads CASSRLAVRTYGQFF. CDR3 DNA: TGTGCCAGCAGCAGACTAGCGGTTAGGACGTATGGGCAGTTCTTC. The variable domain in full, with the rest retrieved from reference TRBV7-2 and TRBJ2-1, is GAGVSQSPSNKVTEKGKDVELRCDPISGHTALYWYRQSLGQGLEFLIYFQGNSAPDKSGLPSDRFSAERTGGSVSTLTIQRTQQEDSAVYLCASSRLAVRTYGQFFGPGTRLTVL.

This clonotype was recorded many times. This chain's CDR3 is CSAQVPGYEQYF. DNA of the CDR3: TGCAGCGCCCAGGTCCCGGGCTACGAGCAGTACTTC. The chain combines TRBV29-1 with TRBJ2-7, with D hard to call. V dropped 7 bases and J dropped 3 bases, with 13 bases sitting between them. The CDR3 covers 12 residues. Germline lookup yields CDR1 SQVTM and CDR2 ANQGSEA.

This clonotype came up many times. This chain uses TRBV5-1 with TRBJ2-1; D might be TRBD1 or TRBD2, each matching 6 bases. The CDR3 extends over 15 amino acids. V lost 1 base, J lost 8 bases, and 16 bases lay in between. CDR1 and CDR2 (germline): SGHRS, YFSETQ. DNA for the CDR3: TGCGCCAGCAGCTTGACGGGAGCAGGGGCGTATGAGCAGTTCTTC. Amino acid sequence: CASSLTGAGAYEQFF.

This clonotype was counted a few times. The chain recombines TRBV7-2 with TRBJ2-1, with TRBD1 as a possible D gene (5 bases). The germline V gene has CDR1 SGHTA and CDR2 FQGNSA. Trimming took 1 base from V and 3 from J, leaving 7 bases between them. The CDR3 has 14 amino acids. The CDR3 protein is CASSLDRSYNEQFF. The CDR3 nucleotides read TGTGCCAGCAGCTTAGACAGGAGCTACAATGAGCAGTTCTTC.

This clonotype came up many times. The chain uses TRBV28 and TRBJ2-7, with 7 nucleotides matching TRBD2. With 2 bases clipped from V and 5 bases from J, the junction kept 9 bases outside the gene matches. Germline CDR1 MDHEN, CDR2 SYDVKM. This CDR3 contains 15 residues. In DNA form, the CDR3 reads TGTGCCAGCAGTTTAGGCGCGGGAGCAGCGAACGAGCAGTACTTC. Translation gives CASSLGAGAANEQYF.

This clonotype was observed a handful of times. The chain is built from TRBV27 and TRBJ2-1; 8 nucleotides agree with TRBD2. Looked up from germline, CDR1 is MNHEY and CDR2 is SMNVEV (reference sequence). The CDR3 consists of 16 residues. With V trimmed by 2 bases and J by 3 bases, 6 bases remained unmatched. The CDR3: CASSLSPAGDYNEQFF. The CDR3 DNA sequence: TGTGCCAGCAGTTTAAGCCCAGCGGGGGACTACAATGAGCAGTTCTTC.

In its sample, this clonotype was seen many times. The DNA for the CDR3 is TGTGCCACCAGCAGCAGTGAGACCCAGTACTTC. This encodes CATSSSETQYF. The V call is TRBV15, the J call TRBJ2-5; D gene uncertain. Trimming shortened V by 3 bases and J by 5 bases, and 4 bases separated the two germline ends. The CDR3 consists of 11 residues. CDR1 LNHNV and CDR2 YYDKDF come from the germline V gene (reference sequence).